Following are 14 T cell receptor beta chains from one sample sequenced in a study of blood T cell repertoires in COVID-19. TCRdb's table, derived via immunoSEQ multiplex PCR, lists solely in-frame clones and lacks some. The table lists some 170,000 clones, approximately 85% of them singletons. Sequenced input: PBMCs or T cells enriched from blood (not recorded which). These receptors came from a middle-aged man who had recovered from COVID-19.

Only a few counts were recorded for this clone. V and J are TRBV6-5 and TRBJ2-3; 14 nucleotides match TRBD2. V was clipped by 6 bases and J by 5 bases; unmatched bases: 4. The CDR3 length is 15 residues. Germline CDR1 reads MNHEY; CDR2 reads SVGAGI. The CDR3 sequence is CASRRLAGGLDTQYF. The CDR3 nucleotides are TGTGCCAGCAGACGACTAGCGGGAGGGTTAGATACGCAGTATTTT.

This clone was recorded only once. The genes are TRBV6-1 and TRBJ1-3; D is undetermined. Trimming shortened V by 2 bases and J by 4 bases, and 15 bases separated the two germline ends. Germline V gives CDR1 MNHNS, CDR2 SASEGT. This CDR3 contains 16 residues. CDR3 amino acids: CASSENRRGLGNTIYF. The CDR3 region has the DNA TGTGCCAGCAGTGAAAATCGTCGAGGTCTCGGAAACACCATATATTTT.

The chain recombines TRBV5-4 with TRBJ2-3, with D perhaps TRBD2 (5 bases). The CDR3 runs 14 residues. Trimming took 3 bases from V and 4 from J, leaving 12 bases between them. Per germline, CDR1 SGHNT and CDR2 YYREEE (reference sequence). Here the CDR3 DNA reads TGTGCCAGCAGCTCAGGAGGTTTCCCAGATACGCAGTATTTT. Protein: CASSSGGFPDTQYF. The complete variable domain, with remaining parts taken from reference TRBV5-4 and TRBJ2-3, reads ETGVTQSPTHLIKTRGQQVTLRCSSQSGHNTVSWYQQALGQGPQFIFQYYREEENGRGNFPPRFSGLQFPNYSSELNVNALELDDSALYLCASSSGGFPDTQYFGPGTRLTVL.

This clone was counted a few times. The V call is TRBV19, the J call TRBJ2-2; possibly TRBD2 for D (6 bases). This CDR3 is 14 amino acids long. Germline V lookup: CDR1 LNHDA, CDR2 SQIVND (reference sequence). Trimming cost V 5 bases and J 1 base, with 8 bases left between them. The CDR3 sequence is CASSWRENTGELFF. The CDR3 DNA reads as TGTGCCAGTAGTTGGCGGGAGAACACCGGGGAGCTGTTTTTT.

J is TRBJ2-3 and V is TRBV18; tentative D call: TRBD1 (5 bases). The CDR3 contains 15 residues. Germline-derived CDR1 and CDR2 are KGHSH and LQKENI. Trimming took off 1 base at V and 1 base at J, with 9 bases between the two ends. CDR3 region: CASSPLAQGTDTQYF. CDR3 coding DNA: TGTGCCAGCTCACCACTCGCACAGGGCACAGATACGCAGTATTTT.

CDR3 in amino acids: CASSHLQGSNQPQHF. CDR3 nucleotides: TGTGCCAGCAGCCACCTACAGGGGAGCAATCAGCCCCAGCATTTT. The chain combines TRBV6-5 with TRBJ1-5; 7 bases match TRBD1. Germline V gene sequence: CDR1 MNHEY, CDR2 SVGAGI. Germline trimming cut 6 bases from V and 1 base from J; bases unmatched to any gene: 6. The CDR3 totals 15 residues.

This chain joins TRBV28 and TRBJ1-5, with D perhaps matching TRBD1 (6 bases). The CDR3 is made up of 14 amino acids. Trimming stripped 3 bases from V and 4 bases from J, with 10 bases between. Germline loops: CDR1 MDHEN, CDR2 SYDVKM. The CDR3 DNA follows: TGTGCCAGCAGTTTGGGACAACTAAATCAGCCCCAGCATTTT. This translates into CASSLGQLNQPQHF.

This chain uses TRBV19 with TRBJ2-2, with 7 bases lining up with TRBD2. CDR1 LNHDA and CDR2 SQIVND come from the germline V gene (reference sequence). V was clipped by 6 bases and J by 5 bases; unmatched bases: 9. The CDR3 contains 15 residues. Here the CDR3 DNA reads TGTGCCAGTAGGAAAGCGGGAACCCGGACCGGGGAGCTGTTTTTT. Protein product: CASRKAGTRTGELFF.

The chain links TRBV3-1 (or the pseudogene TRBV3-2) to TRBJ1-6; weak D call: TRBD1 (5 bases). Germline CDR1 is LGHDT and CDR2 is YNNKEL (reference sequence). Trimming took off 6 bases at V and 6 bases at J, with 6 bases between the two ends. This CDR3 contains 12 residues. CDR3 sequence: CASRQGNSPLHF. Written as DNA, the CDR3 is TGTGCCAGCAGGCAGGGTAATTCACCCCTCCACTTT.

The chain employs TRBV5-1 and TRBJ1-5; D ambiguous. The CDR3 covers 17 residues. The germline CDR1 and CDR2 sequences are SGHRS and YFSETQ. The ends were cut back, 4 bases at V and 6 bases at J, with 23 bases in the middle. The CDR3 loop is CASSPGPQEGTGQPQHF. CDR3 nucleotide sequence: TGCGCCAGCAGCCCCGGACCCCAGGAGGGAACGGGTCAGCCCCAGCATTTT.

The V and J genes are TRBV24-1 and TRBJ1-3; 8 bases map to TRBD1. The ends lost 0 bases at V and 3 bases at J; junction bases unmatched: 9. The CDR3 runs to 18 residues. The germline V gene encodes CDR1 KGHDR and CDR2 SFDVKD. CDR3 amino acids: CATSDLLVGRGHGNTIYF. The DNA for the CDR3 is TGTGCCACCAGTGATTTGCTGGTCGGCAGGGGGCATGGAAACACCATATATTTT.

The V call is TRBV9, the J call TRBJ2-7; a weak D match, TRBD1 (5 bases). V dropped 2 bases and J dropped 0 bases, with 6 bases sitting between them. This CDR3 spans 13 amino acids. Germline V CDR1 and CDR2: SGDLS, YYNGEE. Written as DNA, the CDR3 is TGTGCCAGCAGCGTGGGGCCCTCCTACGAGCAGTACTTC. This gives the protein CASSVGPSYEQYF. The full variable domain, with the rest looked up from reference TRBV9 and TRBJ2-7, is DSGVTQTPKHLITATGQRVTLRCSPRSGDLSVYWYQQSLDQGLQFLIQYYNGEERAKGNILERFSAQQFPDLHSELNLSSLELGDSALYFCASSVGPSYEQYFGPGTRLTVT.

The gene calls are TRBV19 and TRBJ1-1; D may be TRBD1 (5 bases). The CDR3 has 14 residues. Deletions cut 5 bases from V and 5 bases from J, with 15 bases between. CDR1 and CDR2 from the germline V gene are LNHDA and SQIVND (reference sequence). The CDR3 sequence is CASSGGGVGTEAFF. As DNA, the CDR3 is TGTGCCAGTAGTGGAGGAGGGGTGGGGACTGAAGCTTTCTTT.

As for this clone: A much more abundant neighbour one base away suggests this may be a read error. The chain joins TRBV14 to TRBJ2-3; no firm D call. Trimming cost V 4 bases and J 0 bases, with 2 bases left between them. The CDR3 totals 12 residues. Per germline, CDR1 SGHDN and CDR2 FVKESK. The CDR3: CASSPSTDTQYF. The CDR3 region has the DNA TGTGCCAGCAGCCCTAGCACAGATACGCAGTATTTT.